The 32 T cell receptor beta chains presented below share a single source sample, sequenced in a study of monozygotic twins with inflammatory bowel disease. After re-calling the 5' RACE reads, TCRdb lists one entry per CDR3 protein, DNA absent. The listing records about 450,000 distinct CDR3 sequences. Sequencing was done on a sample of blood. The origin of the receptors is a human donor with ulcerative colitis or Crohn's disease, or a healthy co-twin of an affected twin (not recorded which).

The chain joins TRBV29-1 to TRBJ2-1; no DNA is available, so the TRBD2 call from TCRdb remains unchecked. The CDR3 contains 15 residues. Germline lookup yields CDR1 SQVTM and CDR2 ANQGSEA. CDR3 region: CSAKGLGQGDNEQFF.

The chain is built from TRBV12-3 or TRBV12-4 and TRBJ2-2; TCRdb proposes TRBD1, but this gene call is untestable without DNA. This CDR3 spans 13 amino acids. CDR3 region: CAIRQGSTGELLF.

This chain joins TRBV20-1 and TRBJ1-3. The germline CDR1 and CDR2 sequences are DFQATT and SNEGSKA (reference sequence). This CDR3 spans 14 amino acids. The CDR3 protein is CSANGGANGNTIYF.

CDR3 loop: CASSQVPTSGGPQETQYF. V usage is TRBV3-1 and J usage is TRBJ2-5; the D call of TRBD2 rests on TCRdb alone, since no DNA is present to check it. The CDR3 runs to 18 residues. Germline V gene lookup returns CDR1 LGHDT and CDR2 YNNKEL (reference sequence).

The chain's CDR3 is CASSLEDPGNEQFF. The chain uses TRBV5-1 and TRBJ2-1; TCRdb outputs TRBD1, but without DNA this stays unchecked. Germline V CDR1 and CDR2: SGHRS, YFSETQ. The CDR3 has 14 residues.

The V call is TRBV19, the J call TRBJ1-1. Germline V gene lookup returns CDR1 LNHDA and CDR2 SQIVND (reference sequence). This CDR3 has 11 amino acids. This CDR3 reads CASSITSEAFF.

V and J are TRBV24-1 and TRBJ2-1; TCRdb lists TRBD1, though no DNA is available to test this call. The CDR3 spans 17 residues. CDR1 is KGHDR, CDR2 SFDVKD, per germline. The CDR3 protein is CATEAGRRRVGGSEQFF.

This rearrangement joins TRBV7-3 to TRBJ2-2; TCRdb names TRBD1, which stays unverified in the absence of DNA. The CDR3 spans 15 residues. Germline V gene lookup returns CDR1 SGHTA and CDR2 FQGTGA. The CDR3 is CASSSGQGLGGELFF.

V usage is TRBV12-3 or TRBV12-4 and J usage is TRBJ2-5; TCRdb lists TRBD2, though no DNA is available to test this call. The CDR3 extends over 16 amino acids. The CDR3 reads CASRPGLAGLRETQYF.

The CDR3 is CAWSTTSNTEAFF. The chain joins TRBV30 to TRBJ1-1. Germline CDR1 and CDR2: GTSNPN and SVGIG (reference sequence). The CDR3 has 13 amino acids.

The chain couples TRBV12-3 or TRBV12-4 to TRBJ2-7; TCRdb selects TRBD2, and the lack of DNA leaves this call unchecked. The CDR3 is 17 residues long. The CDR3 here is CASTQTSGRAGSYEQYF.

The rearrangement uses TRBV5-1 and TRBJ2-1; the TRBD2 assignment by TCRdb is unverifiable without DNA. The CDR3 totals 15 residues. Looked up from germline, CDR1 is SGHRS and CDR2 is YFSETQ. The CDR3 reads CASSLWTSGSNEQFF.

The rearrangement joins TRBV6-1 to TRBJ1-1. The CDR3 runs to 15 residues. CDR1 is MNHNS, CDR2 SASEGT, per germline. CDR3 residues: CASRDLLGWGTEAFF.

J is TRBJ1-2 and V is TRBV12-3 or TRBV12-4. CDR3 size: 14 residues. CDR3 sequence reads: CASTRSGRESSYTF.

The CDR3 reads CAWSVGTGLYEQYF. The rearrangement uses TRBV30 and TRBJ2-7; TCRdb returns TRBD1, unconfirmable since there is no DNA. The CDR3 contains 14 residues. Germline CDR1 and CDR2: GTSNPN and SVGIG (reference sequence). The whole variable domain, remainder taken from reference TRBV30 and TRBJ2-7, is SQTIHQWPATLVQPVGSPLSLECTVEGTSNPNLYWYRQAAGRGLQLLFYSVGIGQISSEVPQNLSASRPQDRQFILSSKKLLLSDSGFYLCAWSVGTGLYEQYFGPGTRLTVT.

The chain uses TRBV7-2 and TRBJ2-5; TCRdb calls TRBD2, which cannot be checked without DNA. The CDR3 is 15 amino acids. Germline V CDR1 and CDR2: SGHTA, FQGNSA. This CDR3 is CASSLAPLAGGTQYF. Filled out from reference TRBV7-2 and TRBJ2-5, the complete variable domain reads GAGVSQSPSNKVTEKGKDVELRCDPISGHTALYWYRQSLGQGLEFLIYFQGNSAPDKSGLPSDRFSAERTGGSVSTLTIQRTQQEDSAVYLCASSLAPLAGGTQYFGPGTRLLVL.

This rearrangement joins TRBV11-2 to TRBJ2-2; the TCRdb D gene call, TRBD1, has no DNA to confirm it. Germline V gene lookup returns CDR1 SGHAT and CDR2 FQNNGV. The length of the CDR3 is 18 residues. CDR3 sequence reads: CASSLGRRGLQGAGELFF.

The V call is TRBV4-3, the J call TRBJ1-3. There are 16 residues in the CDR3. From germline, CDR1 is LGHNA and CDR2 YSLEER. This CDR3 is CASSQDWNYSGNTIYF.

The chain uses TRBV20-1 and TRBJ2-3; the TCRdb D gene call, TRBD1, has no DNA to confirm it. Germline CDR1 and CDR2: DFQATT and SNEGSKA (reference sequence). The length of the CDR3 is 15 residues. CDR3 in amino acids: CSARWGALATDTQYF.

The gene calls are TRBV5-1 and TRBJ2-1; TCRdb's D call, TRBD1, is unchecked because there is no DNA. This CDR3 is 15 amino acids long. Germline V gene data show CDR1 as SGHRS and CDR2 as YFSETQ. The CDR3 protein is CASSLTGATYNEQFF. The complete variable domain, with remaining parts taken from reference TRBV5-1 and TRBJ2-1, reads KAGVTQTPRYLIKTRGQQVTLSCSPISGHRSVSWYQQTPGQGLQFLFEYFSETQRNKGNFPGRFSGRQFSNSRSEMNVSTLELGDSALYLCASSLTGATYNEQFFGPGTRLTVL.

The genes are TRBV11-1 and TRBJ2-1; TCRdb lists TRBD2, though no DNA is available to test this call. The CDR3 has 19 residues. Germline V gives CDR1 SGHAT, CDR2 FQDESV (reference sequence). CDR3 residues: CASSLGGLVSVAGYNEQFF.

J is TRBJ2-1 and V is TRBV28; the D gene TCRdb calls, TRBD2, cannot be checked with no DNA. This CDR3 has 18 residues. The germline gives CDR1 MDHEN, CDR2 SYDVKM. This CDR3 reads CASSFRSWEGPSYNEQFF.

The chain links TRBV7-2 to TRBJ2-7; TCRdb designates TRBD1, a call that cannot be tested without DNA. Germline loops: CDR1 SGHTA, CDR2 FQGNSA. The CDR3 has 14 amino acids. The CDR3 reads CASGSGTVPYEQYF.

The chain is built from TRBV12-3 or TRBV12-4 and TRBJ2-7. The length of the CDR3 is 14 residues. CDR3 in amino acids: CASRLAGGLYEQYF.

This chain links TRBV5-1 with TRBJ1-1. Germline CDR1 SGHRS, CDR2 YFSETQ. This CDR3 region has 13 residues. This chain's CDR3 is CASSPMQNTEAFF.

The chain carries TRBV6-5 and TRBJ2-3; lacking DNA, the TRBD1 call made by TCRdb goes unchecked. This CDR3 region has 14 residues. CDR1 and CDR2 from the germline V gene are MNHEY and SVGAGI. CDR3 sequence: CASSHRGITDTQYF.

V usage is TRBV27 and J usage is TRBJ1-6; TCRdb proposes TRBD1, but this gene call is untestable without DNA. This CDR3 is built from 14 residues. Germline V lookup: CDR1 MNHEY, CDR2 SMNVEV (reference sequence). CDR3 amino acids: CASSSTGVPSPLHF.

CDR3 protein: CSATGPPDTQYF. The rearrangement links TRBV20-1 to TRBJ2-3; there is no DNA to check the TCRdb D call of TRBD2. CDR1 is DFQATT, CDR2 SNEGSKA, per germline (reference sequence). The CDR3 has 12 residues.

The chain is built from TRBV29-1 and TRBJ1-2. The CDR3 totals 11 residues. Germline V gene data show CDR1 as SQVTM and CDR2 as ANQGSEA. The CDR3 here is CSANGDYGYTF. The full variable domain, with the rest looked up from reference TRBV29-1 and TRBJ1-2, is SAVISQKPSRDICQRGTSLTIQCQVDSQVTMMFWYRQQPGQSLTLIATANQGSEATYESGFVIDKFPISRPNLTFSTLTVSNMSPEDSSIYLCSANGDYGYTFGSGTRLTVV.

The chain combines TRBV11-2 with TRBJ1-6; the D call from TCRdb, TRBD1, cannot be confirmed without DNA. The germline CDR1 and CDR2 sequences are SGHAT and FQNNGV. The CDR3 contains 17 residues. The CDR3: CASSPGDRVSYNSPLHF.

The chain links TRBV5-1 to TRBJ1-2; the TCRdb D gene call, TRBD1, has no DNA to confirm it. Per the germline V gene, CDR1 is SGHRS and CDR2 is YFSETQ. This CDR3 region has 14 residues. CDR3 residues: CASNRGSSNYGYTF.

The V gene is TRBV20-1, the J gene TRBJ1-4; with no DNA, the TCRdb D assignment of TRBD1 cannot be verified. Per the germline V gene, CDR1 is DFQATT and CDR2 is SNEGSKA (reference sequence). This CDR3 has 12 residues. CDR3 residues: CSARTGVEKLFF.